The sequence of this TCR beta chain was determined in a study of cytomegalovirus exposure and HLA in healthy donors. This CDR3 has 13 amino acids. The germline V gene encodes CDR1 MNHNS and CDR2 SASEGT. The V end lost 0 bases, the J end lost 7 bases, and 7 bases lay between the germline ends. Here immunoSEQ multiplex PCR was the method, and the copy in TCRdb shows in-frame clones only, minus some. Of about 160,000 clones detected, around 92% appear once; the ten largest clones hold 10%. Sequencing used PBMCs. The TCR was taken from a woman younger than 35 in good health and CMV-seropositive. The chain carries TRBV6-1 and TRBJ2-1, with D unresolved. The CDR3 coding sequence is TGTGCCAGCAGTGAAGCTTCTGAGAATGAGCAGTTCTTC. It is translated as CASSEASENEQFF.